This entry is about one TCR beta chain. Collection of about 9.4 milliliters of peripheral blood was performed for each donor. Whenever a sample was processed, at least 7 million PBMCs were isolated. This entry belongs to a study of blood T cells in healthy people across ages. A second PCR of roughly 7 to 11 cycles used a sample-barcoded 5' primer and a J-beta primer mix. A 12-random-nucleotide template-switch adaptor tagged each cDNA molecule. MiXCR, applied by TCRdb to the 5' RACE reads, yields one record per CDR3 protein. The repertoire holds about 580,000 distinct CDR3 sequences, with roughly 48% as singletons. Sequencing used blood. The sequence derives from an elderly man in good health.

The CDR3 DNA reads as TGTGCCAGCAGCTCTCCAGGGGGCGGAAACACCATATATTTT. Translated, it gives CASSSPGGGNTIYF. J is TRBJ1-3 and V is TRBV7-2; TRBD1 agrees at 8 bases. This CDR3 has 14 amino acids. J lost 4 bases, V lost 4 bases, and 3 bases had no gene match. Germline values: CDR1 SGHTA, CDR2 FQGNSA.